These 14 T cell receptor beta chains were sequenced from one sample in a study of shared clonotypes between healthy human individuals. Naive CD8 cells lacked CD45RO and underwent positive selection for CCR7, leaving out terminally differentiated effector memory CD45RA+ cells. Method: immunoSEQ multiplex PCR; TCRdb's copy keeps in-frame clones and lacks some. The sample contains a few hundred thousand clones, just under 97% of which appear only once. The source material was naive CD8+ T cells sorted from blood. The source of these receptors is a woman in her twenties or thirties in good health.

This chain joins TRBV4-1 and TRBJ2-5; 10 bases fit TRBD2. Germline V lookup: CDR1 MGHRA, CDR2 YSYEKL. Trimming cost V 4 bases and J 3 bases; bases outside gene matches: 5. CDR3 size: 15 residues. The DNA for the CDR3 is TGCGCCAGCAGCCGAGGACTAGCGGCGAAAGAGACCCAGTACTTC. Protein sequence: CASSRGLAAKETQYF.

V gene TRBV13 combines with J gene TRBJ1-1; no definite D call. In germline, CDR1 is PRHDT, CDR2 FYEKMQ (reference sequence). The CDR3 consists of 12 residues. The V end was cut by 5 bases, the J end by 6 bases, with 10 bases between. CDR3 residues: CASSALSAEAFF. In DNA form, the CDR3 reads TGTGCCAGCAGCGCACTTTCCGCTGAAGCTTTCTTT.

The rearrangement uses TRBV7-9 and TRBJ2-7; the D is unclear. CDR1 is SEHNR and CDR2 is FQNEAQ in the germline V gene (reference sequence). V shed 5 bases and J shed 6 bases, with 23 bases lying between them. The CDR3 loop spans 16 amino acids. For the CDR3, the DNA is TGTGCCAGCAGCCTAATATTCGGTCGAGAGAAGGGCGAGCAGTACTTC. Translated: CASSLIFGREKGEQYF. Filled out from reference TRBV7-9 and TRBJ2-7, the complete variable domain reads DTGVSQNPRHKITKRGQNVTFRCDPISEHNRLYWYRQTLGQGPEFLTYFQNEAQLEKSRLLSDRFSAERPKGSFSTLEIQRTEQGDSAMYLCASSLIFGREKGEQYFGPGTRLTVT.

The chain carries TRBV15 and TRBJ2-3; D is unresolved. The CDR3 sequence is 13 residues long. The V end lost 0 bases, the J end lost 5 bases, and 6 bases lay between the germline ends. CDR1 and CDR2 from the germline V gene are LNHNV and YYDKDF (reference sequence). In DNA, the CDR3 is TGTGCCACCAGCAGAGATCGAGGAGATACGCAGTATTTT. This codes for CATSRDRGDTQYF.

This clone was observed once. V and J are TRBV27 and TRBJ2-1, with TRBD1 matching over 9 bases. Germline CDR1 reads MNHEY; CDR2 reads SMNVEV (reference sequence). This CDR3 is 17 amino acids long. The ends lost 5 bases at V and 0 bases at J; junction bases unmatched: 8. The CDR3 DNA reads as TGTGCCAGCAGTCCCGGGACAGGGTTAATCTCCTACAATGAGCAGTTCTTC. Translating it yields CASSPGTGLISYNEQFF.

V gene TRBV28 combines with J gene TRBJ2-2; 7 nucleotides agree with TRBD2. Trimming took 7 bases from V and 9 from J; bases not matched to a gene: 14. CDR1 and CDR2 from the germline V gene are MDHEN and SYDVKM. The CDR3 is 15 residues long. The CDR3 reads CASTGGTSPVWELFF. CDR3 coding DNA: TGTGCCAGCACCGGGGGGACTTCCCCGGTATGGGAGCTGTTTTTT.

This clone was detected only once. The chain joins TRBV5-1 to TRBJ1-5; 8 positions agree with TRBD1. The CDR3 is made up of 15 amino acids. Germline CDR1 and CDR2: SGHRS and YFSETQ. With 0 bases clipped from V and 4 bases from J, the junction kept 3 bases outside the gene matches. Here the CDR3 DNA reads TGCGCCAGCAGCTTGGACAGGGGGTTGAATCAGCCCCAGCATTTT. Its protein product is CASSLDRGLNQPQHF.

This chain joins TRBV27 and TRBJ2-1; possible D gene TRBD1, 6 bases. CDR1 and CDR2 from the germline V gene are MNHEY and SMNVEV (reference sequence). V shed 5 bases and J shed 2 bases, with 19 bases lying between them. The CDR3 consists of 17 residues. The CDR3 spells CASSPTGPPRPYNEQFF. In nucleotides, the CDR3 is TGTGCCAGCAGTCCCACAGGGCCCCCTCGGCCCTACAATGAGCAGTTCTTC.

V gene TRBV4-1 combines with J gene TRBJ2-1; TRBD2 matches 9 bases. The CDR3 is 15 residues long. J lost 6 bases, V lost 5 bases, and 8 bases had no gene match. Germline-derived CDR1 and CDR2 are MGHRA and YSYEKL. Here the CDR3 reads CASSIRLAASNEQFF. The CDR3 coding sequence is TGCGCCAGCAGCATAAGACTAGCGGCAAGCAATGAGCAGTTCTTC.

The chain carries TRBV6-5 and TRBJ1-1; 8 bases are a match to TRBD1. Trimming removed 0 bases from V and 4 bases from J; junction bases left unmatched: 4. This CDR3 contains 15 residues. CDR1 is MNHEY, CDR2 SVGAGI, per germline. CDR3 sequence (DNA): TGTGCCAGCAGTTACTCGGGACAGGCTAGCACTGAAGCTTTCTTT. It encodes CASSYSGQASTEAFF.

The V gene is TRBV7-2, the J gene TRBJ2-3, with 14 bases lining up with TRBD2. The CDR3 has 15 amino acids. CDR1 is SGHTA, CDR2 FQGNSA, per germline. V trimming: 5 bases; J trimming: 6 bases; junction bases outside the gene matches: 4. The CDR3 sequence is CASSQGLAGVDTQYF. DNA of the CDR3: TGTGCCAGCAGCCAGGGACTAGCGGGAGTTGATACGCAGTATTTT.

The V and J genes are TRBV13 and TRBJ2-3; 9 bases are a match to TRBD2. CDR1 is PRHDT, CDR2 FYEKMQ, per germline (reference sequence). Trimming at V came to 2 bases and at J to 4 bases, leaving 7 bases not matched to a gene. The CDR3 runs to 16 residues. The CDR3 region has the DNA TGTGCCAGCAGCTTATGGGGTAGCGGGAGTGCAGATACGCAGTATTTT. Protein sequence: CASSLWGSGSADTQYF.

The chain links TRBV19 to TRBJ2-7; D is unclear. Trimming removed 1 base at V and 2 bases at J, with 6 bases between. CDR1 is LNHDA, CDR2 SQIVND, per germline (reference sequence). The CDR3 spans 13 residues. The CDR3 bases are TGTGCCAGTAGTATAGGACCAACCTACGAGCAGTACTTC. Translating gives CASSIGPTYEQYF.

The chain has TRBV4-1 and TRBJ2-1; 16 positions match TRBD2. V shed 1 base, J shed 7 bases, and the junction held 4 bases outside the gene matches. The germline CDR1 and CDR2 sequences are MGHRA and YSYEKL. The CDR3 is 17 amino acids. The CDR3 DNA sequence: TGCGCCAGCAGCCAAGGCCCGGGACTAGCGGGAGGGAATGAGCAGTTCTTC. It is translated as CASSQGPGLAGGNEQFF.